Sequencing of this TCR beta chain was carried out in a study of human thymus T cells. Study-wide findings and caveats: V and J genes seemed to be used with bias in thymic and blood repertoires.

This clone was picked up one time. Its antigen is undetermined. The germline CDR1 and CDR2 sequences are KGHSH and LQKENI. J gave up 6 bases and V 3 bases, and 2 bases lay outside the gene matches. This CDR3 has 12 residues. Clones were read by immunoSEQ multiplex PCR, and TCRdb kept only the in-frame ones, dropping some. The table records some 46,000 clones, 85% to 95% of them present only once. Having surgery to correct congenital heart defects, healthy Finnish infants acted as the donors. A roughly 0.45-1 mL peripheral blood aliquot was taken intraoperatively from four of eight donors. The J gene is TRBJ2-7, the V gene TRBV18; TRBD2 agrees at 7 bases. The specimen sequenced was blood. The receptor was derived from a girl less than two years old with a congenital heart defect but otherwise immunologically healthy. CDR3 sequence reads: CASSPGGAEQYF. DNA for the CDR3: TGTGCCAGCTCACCGGGAGGGGCCGAGCAGTACTTC.